The source of this T cell receptor beta chain is a study of T cell repertoires in cytomegalovirus infection. At the level of the study: HLA-B-restricted CMV epitopes that are well studied, plus recently identified HLA-C-restricted ones, were used by the study. Indications of both CMV infection and matching HLA type were provided by public TCR beta signatures.

This CDR3 spans 14 amino acids. Trimming removed 6 bases at V and 4 bases at J, with 13 bases between. Germline assignment: CDR1 MNHEY and CDR2 SVGEGT. Study outcomes and limitations: Totalled public TCR beta family frequency picked out people who carried CMV plus the relevant HLA. HLA-C-restricted CMV clonotypes gave the most frequent clonotype in two of eight donors.

In regard to this clonotype: Antigen: not known.

TCRdb redid the calling of the reads with MiXCR, one entry per CDR3 protein. This sample has about 470,000 distinct CDR3 sequences, with about 39% found just once. The sequenced sample was cultured PBMCs, obtained from culture after CMV antigen stimulation. The chain couples TRBV6-2 or TRBV6-3 to TRBJ2-1; possible D gene TRBD2, 6 bases. This TCR derives from a human donor in good health (CMV status not recorded). Some clones in this sample may be carry-over from other donors' samples. This CDR3 is CASSAGRGYNEQFF. CDR3 nucleotides: TGTGCCAGCAGCGCGGGCCGGGGGTACAATGAGCAGTTCTTC.